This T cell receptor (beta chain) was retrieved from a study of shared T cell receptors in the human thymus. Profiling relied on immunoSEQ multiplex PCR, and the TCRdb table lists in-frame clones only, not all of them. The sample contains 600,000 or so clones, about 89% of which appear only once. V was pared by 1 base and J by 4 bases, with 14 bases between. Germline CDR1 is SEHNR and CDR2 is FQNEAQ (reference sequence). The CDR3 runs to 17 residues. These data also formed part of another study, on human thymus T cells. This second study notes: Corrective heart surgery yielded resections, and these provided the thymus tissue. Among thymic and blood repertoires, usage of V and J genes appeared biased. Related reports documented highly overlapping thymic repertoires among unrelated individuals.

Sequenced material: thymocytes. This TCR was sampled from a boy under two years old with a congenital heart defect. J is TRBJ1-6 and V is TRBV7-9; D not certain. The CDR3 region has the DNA TGTGCCAGCAGCTTAGGAGGCCCCCCGGAGTATAATTCACCCCTCCACTTT. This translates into CASSLGGPPEYNSPLHF. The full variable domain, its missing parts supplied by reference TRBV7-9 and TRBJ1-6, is DTGVSQNPRHKITKRGQNVTFRCDPISEHNRLYWYRQTLGQGPEFLTYFQNEAQLEKSRLLSDRFSAERPKGSFSTLEIQRTEQGDSAMYLCASSLGGPPEYNSPLHFGNGTRLTVT.